The sequence of this T cell receptor (beta chain) was determined in a study of CD8 T cells in ankylosing spondylitis (dated by TCRdb to about 2017). Background for the entire study: The study set out to find disease-linked TCR variants by profiling T cell receptor beta repertoires in ankylosing spondylitis patients and healthy donors. The full study cohort was made up of 25 to 30 ankylosing spondylitis patients and 108 healthy donors. Peripheral blood was sampled, and synovial fluid was additionally collected from ankylosing spondylitis patients. Findings and caveats that apply to the study as a whole: In peripheral blood, the disease-linked clones were found at relatively low frequencies and had a CD8+ phenotype. Some motif variants had previously been reported in the synovial fluid and blood of reactive arthritis patients, which suggests shared mechanisms of disease initiation. According to the report, matched synovial fluid samples from ankylosing spondylitis patients were significantly enriched for the disease-linked clones. A TCR beta motif made up of several highly homologous amino acid variants appeared to be characteristic of blood from ankylosing spondylitis patients.

Cut back by 3 bases and 13 bases, the V and J ends lie 13 bases apart. Counted from cysteine to phenylalanine, this CDR3 has 12 amino acids. Of all the DNA, just the CDR3 is kept, 36 bases in frame from base 1. CDR1 and CDR2 are drawn from the germline V gene (reference sequence): DFQATT, SNEGSKA. A word on this clonotype: No antigen is known for it. Per-base qualities were not stored, and no clone one base away is much larger.

The run used an Illumina HiSeq 2500. Quantitative 5'-RACE with molecular barcodes was used to prepare TCR beta libraries. For the original study's pipeline: A new computational method, built on a probabilistic model of VDJ rearrangement, was used to identify disease-linked TCR variants. Through fastp at Q25 and MiXCR, TCRdb rebuilt clones from the public reads, retaining in-frame beta chains. Every entry covers one CDR3 protein and lists the most common genes and DNA from its rows. V and J calls and clone size were set by TCRdb, not the authors. The sample contains about 280,000 distinct CDR3 sequences, around 20% of them found a single time. The ten largest clones capture about 8.2% of the sample.

The specimen sequenced was blood, either unsorted or a sorted T cell fraction (not recorded which). The sequence derives from a male donor with ankylosing spondylitis or in good health (not recorded which). This receptor chain uses TRBV20-1 and TRBJ2-6; there is no confident call for the D gene. The sequence in DNA is TGCAGTGCTAGTAACAGCCCCGGAGTCCTGACTTTC. It is translated as CSASNSPGVLTF.